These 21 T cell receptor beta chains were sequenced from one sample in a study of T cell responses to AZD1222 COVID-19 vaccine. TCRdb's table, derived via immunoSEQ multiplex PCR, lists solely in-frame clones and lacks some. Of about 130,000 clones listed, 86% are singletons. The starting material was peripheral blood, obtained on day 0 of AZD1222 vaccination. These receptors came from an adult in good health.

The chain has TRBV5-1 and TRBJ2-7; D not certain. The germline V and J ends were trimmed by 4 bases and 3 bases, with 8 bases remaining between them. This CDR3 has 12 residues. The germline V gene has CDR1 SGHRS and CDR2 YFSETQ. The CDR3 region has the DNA TGCGCCAGCAGCCCCGAGAACTACGAGCAGTACTTC. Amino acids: CASSPENYEQYF.

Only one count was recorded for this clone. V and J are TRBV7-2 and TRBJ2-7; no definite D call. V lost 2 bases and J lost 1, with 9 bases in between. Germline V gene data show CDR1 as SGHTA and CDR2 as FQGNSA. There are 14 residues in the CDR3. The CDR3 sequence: CASSLIRASYEQYF. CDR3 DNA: TGTGCCAGCAGCTTAATTAGGGCTTCCTACGAGCAGTACTTC.

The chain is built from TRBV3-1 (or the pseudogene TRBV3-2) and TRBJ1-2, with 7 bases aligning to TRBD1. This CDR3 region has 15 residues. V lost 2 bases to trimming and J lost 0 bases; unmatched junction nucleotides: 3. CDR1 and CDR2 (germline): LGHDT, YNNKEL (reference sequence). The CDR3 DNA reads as TGTGCCAGCAGCCAATGGGACAGAGCTAACTATGGCTACACCTTC. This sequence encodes CASSQWDRANYGYTF.

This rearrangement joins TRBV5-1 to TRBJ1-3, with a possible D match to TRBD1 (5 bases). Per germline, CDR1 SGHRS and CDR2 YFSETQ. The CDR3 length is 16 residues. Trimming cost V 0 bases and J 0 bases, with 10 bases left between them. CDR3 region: CASSLEAGSSGNTIYF. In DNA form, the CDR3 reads TGCGCCAGCAGCTTGGAGGCAGGGAGCTCTGGAAACACCATATATTTT. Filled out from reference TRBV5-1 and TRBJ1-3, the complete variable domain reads KAGVTQTPRYLIKTRGQQVTLSCSPISGHRSVSWYQQTPGQGLQFLFEYFSETQRNKGNFPGRFSGRQFSNSRSEMNVSTLELGDSALYLCASSLEAGSSGNTIYFGEGSWLTVV.

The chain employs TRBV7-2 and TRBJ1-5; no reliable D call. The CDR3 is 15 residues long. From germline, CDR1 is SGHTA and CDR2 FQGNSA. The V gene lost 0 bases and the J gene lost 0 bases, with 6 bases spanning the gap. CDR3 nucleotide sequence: TGTGCCAGCAGCTTAGCGGTTAATAGCAATCAGCCCCAGCATTTT. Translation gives CASSLAVNSNQPQHF.

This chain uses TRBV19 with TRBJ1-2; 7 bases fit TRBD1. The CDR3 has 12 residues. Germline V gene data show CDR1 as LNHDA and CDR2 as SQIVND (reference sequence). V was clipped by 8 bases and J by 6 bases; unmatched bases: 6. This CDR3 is CASATGVHGYTF. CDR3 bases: TGTGCCAGTGCCACAGGGGTCCATGGCTACACCTTC.

The CDR3: CASTRDGQGEQYF. DNA for the CDR3: TGTGCCAGCACCCGGGACGGACAGGGCGAGCAGTACTTC. The genes are TRBV2 and TRBJ2-7, with 8 bases matching TRBD1. Germline CDR1 reads SNHLY; CDR2 reads FYNNEI. This CDR3 has 13 residues. Unmatched junction bases numbered 8, after V lost 7 bases and J lost 6 bases.

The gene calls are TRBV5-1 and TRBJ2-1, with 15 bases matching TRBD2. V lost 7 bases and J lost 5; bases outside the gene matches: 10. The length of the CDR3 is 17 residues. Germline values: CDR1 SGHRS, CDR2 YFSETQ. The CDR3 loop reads CASGGTSGGPGDNEQFF. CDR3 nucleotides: TGCGCCAGCGGCGGGACTAGCGGGGGGCCTGGAGACAATGAGCAGTTCTTC.

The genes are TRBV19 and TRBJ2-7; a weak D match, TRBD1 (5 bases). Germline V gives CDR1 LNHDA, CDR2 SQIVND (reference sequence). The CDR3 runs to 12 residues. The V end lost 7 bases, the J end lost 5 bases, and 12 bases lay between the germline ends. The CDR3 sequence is CASTSRGNEQYF. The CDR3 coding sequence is TGTGCCAGTACGTCTAGGGGCAACGAGCAGTACTTC. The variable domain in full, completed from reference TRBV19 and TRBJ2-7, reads DGGITQSPKYLFRKEGQNVTLSCEQNLNHDAMYWYRQDPGQGLRLIYYSQIVNDFQKGDIAEGYSVSREKKESFPLTVTSAQKNPTAFYLCASTSRGNEQYFGPGTRLTVT.

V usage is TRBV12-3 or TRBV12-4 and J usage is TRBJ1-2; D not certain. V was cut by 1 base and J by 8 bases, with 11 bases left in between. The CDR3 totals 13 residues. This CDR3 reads CASSLGQERGYTF. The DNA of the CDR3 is TGTGCCAGCAGTTTAGGGCAGGAGAGGGGCTACACCTTC.

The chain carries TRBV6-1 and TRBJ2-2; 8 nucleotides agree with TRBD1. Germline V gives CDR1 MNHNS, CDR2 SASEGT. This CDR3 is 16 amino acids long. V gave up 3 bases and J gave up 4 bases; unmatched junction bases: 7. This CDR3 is CASSDPGGRGTGELFF. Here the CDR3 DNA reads TGTGCCAGCAGTGACCCAGGGGGCCGAGGCACCGGGGAGCTGTTTTTT.

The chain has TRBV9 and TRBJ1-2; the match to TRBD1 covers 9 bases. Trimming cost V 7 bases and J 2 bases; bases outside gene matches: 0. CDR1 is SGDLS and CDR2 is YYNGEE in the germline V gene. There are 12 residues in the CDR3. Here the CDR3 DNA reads TGTGCCAGCGGGACAGGGAACTATGGCTACACCTTC. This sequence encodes CASGTGNYGYTF.

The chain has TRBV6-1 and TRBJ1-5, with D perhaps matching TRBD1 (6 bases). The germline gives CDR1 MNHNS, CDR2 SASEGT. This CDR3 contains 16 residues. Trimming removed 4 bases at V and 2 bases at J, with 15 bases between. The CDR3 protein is CASSGAQGGGNQPQHF. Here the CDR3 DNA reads TGTGCCAGCAGTGGGGCACAGGGCGGAGGCAATCAGCCCCAGCATTTT.

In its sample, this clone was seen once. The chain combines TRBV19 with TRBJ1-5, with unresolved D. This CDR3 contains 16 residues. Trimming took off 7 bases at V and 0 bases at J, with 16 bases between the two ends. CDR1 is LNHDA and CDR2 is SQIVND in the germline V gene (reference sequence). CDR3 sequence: CASKAIGGYSNQPQHF. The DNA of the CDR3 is TGTGCCAGTAAGGCGATAGGAGGGTATAGCAATCAGCCCCAGCATTTT.

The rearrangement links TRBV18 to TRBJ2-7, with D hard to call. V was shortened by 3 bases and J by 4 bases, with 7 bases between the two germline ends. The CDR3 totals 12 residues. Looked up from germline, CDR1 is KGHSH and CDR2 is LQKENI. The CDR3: CASSPLGYEQYF. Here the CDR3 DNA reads TGTGCCAGCTCACCCCTAGGATACGAGCAGTACTTC.

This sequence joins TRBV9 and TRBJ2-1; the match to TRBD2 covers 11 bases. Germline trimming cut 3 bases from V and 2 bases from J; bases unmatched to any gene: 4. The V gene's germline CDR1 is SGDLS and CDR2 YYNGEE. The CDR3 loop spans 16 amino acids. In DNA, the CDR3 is TGTGCCAGCAGCGCAGCTAGCGGGGGGACCTACAATGAGCAGTTCTTC. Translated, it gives CASSAASGGTYNEQFF.

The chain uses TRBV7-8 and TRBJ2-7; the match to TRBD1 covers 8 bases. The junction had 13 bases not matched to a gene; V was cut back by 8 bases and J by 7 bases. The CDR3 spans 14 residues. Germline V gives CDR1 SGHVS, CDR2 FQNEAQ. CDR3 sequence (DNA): TGTGCCAGCGGGGGGACTCAGGGGGCGGGTGAGCAGTACTTC. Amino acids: CASGGTQGAGEQYF.

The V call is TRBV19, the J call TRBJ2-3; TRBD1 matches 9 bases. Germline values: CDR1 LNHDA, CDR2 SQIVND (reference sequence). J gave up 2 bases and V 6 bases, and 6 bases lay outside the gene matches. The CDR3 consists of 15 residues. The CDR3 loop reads CASSTGTGITDTQYF. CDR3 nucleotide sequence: TGTGCCAGTAGCACCGGGACAGGGATCACAGATACGCAGTATTTT.

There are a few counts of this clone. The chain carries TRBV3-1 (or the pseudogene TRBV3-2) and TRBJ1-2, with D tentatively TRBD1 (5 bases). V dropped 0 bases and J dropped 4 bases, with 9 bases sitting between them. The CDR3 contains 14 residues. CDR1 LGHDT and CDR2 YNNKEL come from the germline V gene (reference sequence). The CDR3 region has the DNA TGTGCCAGCAGCCAAGACCCAGGGAGCTATGGCTACACCTTC. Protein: CASSQDPGSYGYTF.

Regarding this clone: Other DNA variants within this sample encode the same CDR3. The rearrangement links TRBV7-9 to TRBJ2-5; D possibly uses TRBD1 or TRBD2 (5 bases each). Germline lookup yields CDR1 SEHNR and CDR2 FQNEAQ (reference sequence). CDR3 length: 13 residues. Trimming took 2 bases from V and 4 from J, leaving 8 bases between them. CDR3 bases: TGTGCCAGCAGCTTATCTGGGGGAGAGACCCAGTACTTC. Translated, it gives CASSLSGGETQYF. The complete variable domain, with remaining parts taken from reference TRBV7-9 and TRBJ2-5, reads DTGVSQNPRHKITKRGQNVTFRCDPISEHNRLYWYRQTLGQGPEFLTYFQNEAQLEKSRLLSDRFSAERPKGSFSTLEIQRTEQGDSAMYLCASSLSGGETQYFGPGTRLLVL.

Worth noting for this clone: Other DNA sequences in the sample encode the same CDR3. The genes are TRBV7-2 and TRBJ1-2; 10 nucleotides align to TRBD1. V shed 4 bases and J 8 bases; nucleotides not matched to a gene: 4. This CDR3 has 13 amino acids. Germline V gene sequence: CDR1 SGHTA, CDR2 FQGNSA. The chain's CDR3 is CASSSGQGYGYTF. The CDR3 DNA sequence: TGTGCCAGCAGCTCGGGACAGGGGTACGGCTACACCTTC.